This T cell receptor beta chain was obtained from a study of shared clonotypes between healthy human individuals. Study-level information: Per donor, CD8 memory used one plate, CD8 naive used two, CD4 memory used three and CD4 naive used three.

Turning to this clone: Its cognate antigen is unknown.

Germline V CDR1 and CDR2: MNHEY, SVGAGI. V lost 5 bases, J lost 0 bases, and 3 bases stayed unmatched. There are 14 residues in the CDR3. Study results and limitations: Naive CD4 clonotype sharing across several donors was about 5.3%.

Per the authors' pipeline: For the immunoSEQ data, sequences were junction-only without quality scores, so filtering differed. Some clones are missing from TCRdb's copy, which holds only in-frame ones; the method was immunoSEQ multiplex PCR. The DNA gave D and trimming, while V, J and clone size come from that table. The repertoire holds some 2,500,000 clones, with under 95% as singletons. The TCR was taken from a man between 18 and 35 years old in good health. Some clones in this sample may be carry-over from other donors' samples. This chain uses TRBV6-5 with TRBJ2-7; 8 nucleotides agree with TRBD2. The source material was naive CD4+ T cells from PBMCs. Subset in this sample: CD45RA+ positively selected. The CDR3 protein is CASSRSGSSYEQYF. CDR3 DNA: TGTGCCAGCAGTAGGAGCGGGAGCTCCTACGAGCAGTACTTC.